This T cell receptor beta chain was identified during a study of T-cell memory formation after mild COVID-19. Study at large: Across donors, TCR clusters were largely donor specific.

Findings of the study overall: For second-wave clones that peaked at day 37, SARS-CoV-2 specificity went unverified. CD4+ contracting clones were mainly CM and EM; CD8+ ones, EMRA.

CDR1 is KGHSH, CDR2 LQKENI, per germline. This CDR3 has 15 residues. With V trimmed by 6 bases and J by 1 base, 8 bases remained unmatched. Constant-segment primers and 5'RACE yielded cDNA libraries for TCR alpha and TCR beta, each carrying sample barcodes and UMIs. TCRdb reanalysed the 5' RACE reads using MiXCR and keeps one entry per CDR3 protein. Of about 360,000 distinct CDR3 sequences listed, roughly 14% are singletons. On this clonotype itself: Antigen specificity is unknown.

The source of this sequence is a man aged 18 to 29 who had mild COVID-19 (a few samples of this study predate the infection). Cell type and time point are not known. V and J are TRBV18 and TRBJ2-5, with 7 bases aligning to TRBD1. The sequenced sample consisted of PBMCs or a T cell subset sorted from them (not recorded which). This CDR3 is CASSQDRQTQETQYF. CDR3 DNA sequence: TGTGCCAGCTCTCAGGACAGGCAGACCCAAGAGACCCAGTACTTC.